The present entry profiles one T cell receptor beta chain with its context. Antigen: not known. This record belongs to a study of cytomegalovirus exposure and HLA in healthy donors. The study's findings and limits: Later genetic work tied a missense DCLRE1C variant to beta-chain V and J trimming.

The PCR was carried out with 60 Vbeta primers and 13 Jbeta primers. Here immunoSEQ multiplex PCR was the method, and the copy in TCRdb shows in-frame clones only, minus some. The data contain under 250,000 clones, around 80% of them seen just once; the ten biggest clones take up 4.4%. Sequenced: PBMCs. The TCR originated in a woman aged 30 to 39 in good health and CMV-seropositive.

CDR3 sequence reads: CASSLAHASEAFF. CDR3 DNA sequence: TGTGCCAGCAGCTTAGCCCACGCAAGCGAAGCTTTCTTT. The chain has TRBV7-8 and TRBJ1-1; D is ambiguous. The CDR3 spans 13 residues. CDR1 and CDR2 from the germline V gene are SGHVS and FQNEAQ. Between the trimmed V and J ends, which lost 0 bases and 8 bases, there was a span of 10 bases. Using reference TRBV7-8 and TRBJ1-1 for the parts outside the CDR3, the full variable domain is GAGVSQSPRYKVAKRGQDVALRCDPISGHVSLFWYQQALGQGPEFLTYFQNEAQLDKSGLPSDRFFAERPEGSVSTLKIQRTQQEDSAVYLCASSLAHASEAFFGQGTRLTVV.